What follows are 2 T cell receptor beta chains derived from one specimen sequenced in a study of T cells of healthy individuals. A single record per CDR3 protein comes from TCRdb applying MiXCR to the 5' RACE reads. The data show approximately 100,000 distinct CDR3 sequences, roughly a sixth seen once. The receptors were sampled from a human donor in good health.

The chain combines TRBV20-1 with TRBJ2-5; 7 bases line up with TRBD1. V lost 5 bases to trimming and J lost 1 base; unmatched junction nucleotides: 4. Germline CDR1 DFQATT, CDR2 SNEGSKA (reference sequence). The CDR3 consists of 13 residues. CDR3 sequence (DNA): TGCAGTGCTCATCAGGGGGTCCAAGAGACCCAGTACTTC. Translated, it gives CSAHQGVQETQYF.

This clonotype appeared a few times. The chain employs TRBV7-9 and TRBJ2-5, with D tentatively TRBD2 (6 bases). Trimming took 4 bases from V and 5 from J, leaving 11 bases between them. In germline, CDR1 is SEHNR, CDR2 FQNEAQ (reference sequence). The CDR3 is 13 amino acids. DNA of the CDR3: TGTGCCAGCAGCTGGCGGGAATTTGAGACCCAGTACTTC. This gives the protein CASSWREFETQYF. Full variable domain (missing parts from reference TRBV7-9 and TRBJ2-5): DTGVSQNPRHKITKRGQNVTFRCDPISEHNRLYWYRQTLGQGPEFLTYFQNEAQLEKSRLLSDRFSAERPKGSFSTLEIQRTEQGDSAMYLCASSWREFETQYFGPGTRLLVL.